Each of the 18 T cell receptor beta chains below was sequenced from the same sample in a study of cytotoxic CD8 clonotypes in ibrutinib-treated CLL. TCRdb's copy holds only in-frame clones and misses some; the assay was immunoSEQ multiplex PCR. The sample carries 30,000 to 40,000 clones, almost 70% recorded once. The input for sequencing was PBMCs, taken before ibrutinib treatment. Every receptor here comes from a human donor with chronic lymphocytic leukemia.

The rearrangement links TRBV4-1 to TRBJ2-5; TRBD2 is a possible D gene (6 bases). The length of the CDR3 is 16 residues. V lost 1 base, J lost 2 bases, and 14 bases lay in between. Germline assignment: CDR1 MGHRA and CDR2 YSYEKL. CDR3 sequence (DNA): TGCGCCAGCAGCCAAGTCGGCGGGGTCTCACAAGAGACCCAGTACTTC. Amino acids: CASSQVGGVSQETQYF.

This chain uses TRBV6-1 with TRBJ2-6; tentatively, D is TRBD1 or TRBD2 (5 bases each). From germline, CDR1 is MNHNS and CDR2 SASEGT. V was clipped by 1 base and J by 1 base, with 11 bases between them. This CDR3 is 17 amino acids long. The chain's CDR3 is CASSEVGTVSGANVLTF. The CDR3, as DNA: TGTGCCAGCAGTGAAGTCGGGACCGTGTCTGGGGCCAACGTCCTGACTTTC.

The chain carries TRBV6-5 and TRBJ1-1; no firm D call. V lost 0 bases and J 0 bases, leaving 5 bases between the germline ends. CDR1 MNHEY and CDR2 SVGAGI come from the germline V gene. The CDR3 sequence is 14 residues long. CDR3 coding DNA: TGTGCCAGCAGTTACTCGAGACTGAACACTGAAGCTTTCTTT. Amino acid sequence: CASSYSRLNTEAFF.

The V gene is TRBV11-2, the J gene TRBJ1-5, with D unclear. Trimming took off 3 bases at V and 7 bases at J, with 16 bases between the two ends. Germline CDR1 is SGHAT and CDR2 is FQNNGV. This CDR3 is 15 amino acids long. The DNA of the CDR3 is TGTGCCAGCAGCTTGGATAACGGGGTATGGCAGCCCCAGCATTTT. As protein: CASSLDNGVWQPQHF. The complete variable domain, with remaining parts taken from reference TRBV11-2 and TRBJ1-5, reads EAGVAQSPRYKIIEKRQSVAFWCNPISGHATLYWYQQILGQGPKLLIQFQNNGVVDDSQLPKDRFSAERLKGVDSTLKIQPAKLEDSAVYLCASSLDNGVWQPQHFGDGTRLSIL.

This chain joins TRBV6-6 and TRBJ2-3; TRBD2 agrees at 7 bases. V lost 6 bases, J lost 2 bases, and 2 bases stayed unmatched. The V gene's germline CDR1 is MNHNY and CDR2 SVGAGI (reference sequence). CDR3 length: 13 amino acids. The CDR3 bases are TGTGCCAGCAGGGGGGACTACACAGATACGCAGTATTTT. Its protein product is CASRGDYTDTQYF.

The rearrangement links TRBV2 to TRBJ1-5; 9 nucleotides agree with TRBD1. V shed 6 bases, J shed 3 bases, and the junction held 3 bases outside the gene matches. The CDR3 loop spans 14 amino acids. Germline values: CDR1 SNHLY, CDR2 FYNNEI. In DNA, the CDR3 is TGTGCCAGCAGGTGGACAGGGGACAATCAGCCCCAGCATTTT. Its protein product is CASRWTGDNQPQHF.

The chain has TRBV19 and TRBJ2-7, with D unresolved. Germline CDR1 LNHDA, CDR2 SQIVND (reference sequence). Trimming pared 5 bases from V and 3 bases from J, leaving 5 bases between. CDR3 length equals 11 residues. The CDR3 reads CASSQGYEQYF. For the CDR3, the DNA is TGTGCCAGTAGTCAAGGCTACGAGCAGTACTTC. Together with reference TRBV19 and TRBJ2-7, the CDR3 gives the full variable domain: DGGITQSPKYLFRKEGQNVTLSCEQNLNHDAMYWYRQDPGQGLRLIYYSQIVNDFQKGDIAEGYSVSREKKESFPLTVTSAQKNPTAFYLCASSQGYEQYFGPGTRLTVT.

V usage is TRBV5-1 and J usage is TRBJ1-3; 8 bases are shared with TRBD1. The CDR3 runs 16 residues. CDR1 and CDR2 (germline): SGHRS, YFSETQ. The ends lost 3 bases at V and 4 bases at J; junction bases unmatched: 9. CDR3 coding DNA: TGCGCCAGCAGCTCCCGGACAGGGCTGGACGGAAACACCATATATTTT. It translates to CASSSRTGLDGNTIYF.

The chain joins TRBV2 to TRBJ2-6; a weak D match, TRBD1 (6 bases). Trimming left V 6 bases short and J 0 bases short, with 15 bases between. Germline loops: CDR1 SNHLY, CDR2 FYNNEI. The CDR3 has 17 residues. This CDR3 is CASRHRDILSGANVLTF. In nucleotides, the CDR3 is TGTGCCAGCAGACACCGGGACATTCTCTCTGGGGCCAACGTCCTGACTTTC.

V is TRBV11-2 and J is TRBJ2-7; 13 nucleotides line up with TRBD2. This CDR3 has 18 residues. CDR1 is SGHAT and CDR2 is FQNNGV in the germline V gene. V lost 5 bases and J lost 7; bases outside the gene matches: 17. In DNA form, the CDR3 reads TGTGCCAGCAGCCCACAGGGGGGGGGACTAGCGGGAACTATGGAGCAGTACTTC. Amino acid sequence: CASSPQGGGLAGTMEQYF.

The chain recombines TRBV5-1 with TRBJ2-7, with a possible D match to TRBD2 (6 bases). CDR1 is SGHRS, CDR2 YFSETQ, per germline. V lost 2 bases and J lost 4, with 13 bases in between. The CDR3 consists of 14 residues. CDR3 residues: CASSFSGGPYEQYF. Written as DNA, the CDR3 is TGCGCCAGCAGCTTTAGCGGAGGACCGTACGAGCAGTACTTC.

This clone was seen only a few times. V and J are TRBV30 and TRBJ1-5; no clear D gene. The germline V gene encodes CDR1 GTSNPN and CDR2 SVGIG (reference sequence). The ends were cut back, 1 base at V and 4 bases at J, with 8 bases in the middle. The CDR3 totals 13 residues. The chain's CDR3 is CAWSDAANQPQHF. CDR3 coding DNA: TGTGCCTGGAGTGATGCTGCAAATCAGCCCCAGCATTTT.

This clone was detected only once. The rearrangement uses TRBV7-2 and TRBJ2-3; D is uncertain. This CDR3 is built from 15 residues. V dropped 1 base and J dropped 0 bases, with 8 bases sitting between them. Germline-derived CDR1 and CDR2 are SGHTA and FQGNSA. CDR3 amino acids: CASSLDGRSTDTQYF. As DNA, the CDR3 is TGTGCCAGCAGCTTAGACGGCCGGAGCACAGATACGCAGTATTTT.

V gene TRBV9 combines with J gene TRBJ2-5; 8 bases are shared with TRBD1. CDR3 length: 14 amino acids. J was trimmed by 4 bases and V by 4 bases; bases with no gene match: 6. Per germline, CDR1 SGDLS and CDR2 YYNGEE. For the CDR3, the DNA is TGTGCCAGCAGCATTCAGGGGGCTTCAGAGACCCAGTACTTC. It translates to CASSIQGASETQYF. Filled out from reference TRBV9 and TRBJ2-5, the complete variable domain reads DSGVTQTPKHLITATGQRVTLRCSPRSGDLSVYWYQQSLDQGLQFLIQYYNGEERAKGNILERFSAQQFPDLHSELNLSSLELGDSALYFCASSIQGASETQYFGPGTRLLVL.

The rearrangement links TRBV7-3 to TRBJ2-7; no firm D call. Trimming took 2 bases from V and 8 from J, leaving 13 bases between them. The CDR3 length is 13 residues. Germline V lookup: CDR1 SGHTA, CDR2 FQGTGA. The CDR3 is CASSLDPSSKQYF. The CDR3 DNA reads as TGTGCCAGCAGCTTAGACCCTTCTTCTAAGCAGTACTTC.

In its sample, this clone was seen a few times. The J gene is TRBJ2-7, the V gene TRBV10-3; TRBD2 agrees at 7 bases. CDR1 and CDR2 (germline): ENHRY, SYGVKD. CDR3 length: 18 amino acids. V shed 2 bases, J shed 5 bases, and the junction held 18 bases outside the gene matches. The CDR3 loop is CAISEQALGRNPSDEQYF. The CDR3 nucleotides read TGTGCCATCAGTGAGCAGGCTCTCGGGAGGAACCCATCGGACGAGCAGTACTTC.

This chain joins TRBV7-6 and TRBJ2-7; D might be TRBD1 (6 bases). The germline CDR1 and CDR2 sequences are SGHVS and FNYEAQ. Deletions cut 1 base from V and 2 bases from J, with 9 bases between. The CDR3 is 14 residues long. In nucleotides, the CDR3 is TGTGCCAGCAGCTTAGGCAGGGGAACCTACGAGCAGTACTTC. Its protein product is CASSLGRGTYEQYF.

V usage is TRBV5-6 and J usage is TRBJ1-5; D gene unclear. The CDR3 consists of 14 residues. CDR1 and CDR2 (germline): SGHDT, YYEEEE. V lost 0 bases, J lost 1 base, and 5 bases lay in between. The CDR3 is CASSLVSSNQPQHF. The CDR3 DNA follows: TGTGCCAGCAGCTTGGTGTCAAGCAATCAGCCCCAGCATTTT.